Included here is one T cell receptor beta chain sequence, with context. Its antigen is currently unknown. The data are from a study of radiotherapy plus CTLA-4 blockade in lung cancer. Sequencing was performed with immunoSEQ multiplex PCR; in TCRdb, only in-frame clones are kept and a portion is missing. The sample shows tens of thousands of clones, 77% of them seen only once. Study-level findings and limits: The study found tumor-derived TCR clones expanded in blood after radiotherapy plus ipilimumab.

The germline V and J ends were trimmed by 1 base and 5 bases, with 20 bases remaining between them. The CDR3 extends over 17 amino acids. CDR1 MNHNS and CDR2 SASEGT come from the germline V gene. Those patients who had chemo-refractory metastatic non-small-cell lung cancer were given focal radiation along with CTLA-4 blockade through ipilimumab. Here the sequenced sample was peripheral blood, taken from a patient treated with radiotherapy plus ipilimumab. V gene TRBV6-1 combines with J gene TRBJ2-5; D is perhaps TRBD2 (6 bases). The TCR sequence derives from a human donor with non-small cell lung cancer whose response to radiotherapy plus ipilimumab could not be evaluated. CDR3 coding DNA: TGTGCCAGCAGTGAAGGAGGCGGGGTTAATCTCTTGGAGACCCAGTACTTC. It translates to CASSEGGGVNLLETQYF.